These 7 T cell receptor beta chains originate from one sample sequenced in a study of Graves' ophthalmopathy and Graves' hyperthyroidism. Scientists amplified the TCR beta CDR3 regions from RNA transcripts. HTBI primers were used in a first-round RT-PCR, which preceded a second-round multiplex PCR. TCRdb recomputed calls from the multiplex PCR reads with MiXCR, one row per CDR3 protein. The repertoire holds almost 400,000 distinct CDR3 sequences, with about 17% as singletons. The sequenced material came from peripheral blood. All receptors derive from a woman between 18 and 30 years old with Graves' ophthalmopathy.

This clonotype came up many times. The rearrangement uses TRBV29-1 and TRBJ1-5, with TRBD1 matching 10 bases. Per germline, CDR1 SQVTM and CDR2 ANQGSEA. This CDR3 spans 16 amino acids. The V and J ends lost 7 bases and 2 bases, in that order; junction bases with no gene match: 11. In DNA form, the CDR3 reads TGCAGCGCAAACCGGGACAGGGGCTTTCGCAATCAGCCCCAGCATTTT. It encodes CSANRDRGFRNQPQHF.

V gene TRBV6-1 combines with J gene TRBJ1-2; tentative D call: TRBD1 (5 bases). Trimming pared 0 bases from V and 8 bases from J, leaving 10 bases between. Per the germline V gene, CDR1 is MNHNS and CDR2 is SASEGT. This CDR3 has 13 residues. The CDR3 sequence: CASSEAGWGGYTF. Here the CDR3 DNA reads TGTGCCAGCAGTGAAGCGGGGTGGGGCGGCTACACCTTC.

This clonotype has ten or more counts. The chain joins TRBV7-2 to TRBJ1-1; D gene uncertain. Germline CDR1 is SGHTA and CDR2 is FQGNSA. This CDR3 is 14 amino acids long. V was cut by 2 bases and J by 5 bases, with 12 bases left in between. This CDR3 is CASSLKGSRTEAFF. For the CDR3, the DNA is TGTGCCAGCAGCTTAAAGGGTTCCAGGACTGAAGCTTTCTTT.

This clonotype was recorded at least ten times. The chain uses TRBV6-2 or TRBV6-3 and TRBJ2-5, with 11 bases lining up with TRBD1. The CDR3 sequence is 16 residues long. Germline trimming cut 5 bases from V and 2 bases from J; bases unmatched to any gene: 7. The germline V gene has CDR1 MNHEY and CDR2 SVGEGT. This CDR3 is CASSPGQGDSQETQYF. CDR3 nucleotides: TGTGCCAGCAGTCCGGGACAGGGGGACTCACAAGAGACCCAGTACTTC.

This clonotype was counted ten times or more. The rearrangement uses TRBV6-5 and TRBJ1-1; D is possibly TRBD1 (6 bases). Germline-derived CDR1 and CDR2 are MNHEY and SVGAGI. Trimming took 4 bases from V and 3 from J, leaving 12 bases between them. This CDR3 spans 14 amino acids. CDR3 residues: CASSSPQGHTEAFF. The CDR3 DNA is TGTGCCAGCAGTTCTCCCCAGGGGCACACTGAAGCTTTCTTT.

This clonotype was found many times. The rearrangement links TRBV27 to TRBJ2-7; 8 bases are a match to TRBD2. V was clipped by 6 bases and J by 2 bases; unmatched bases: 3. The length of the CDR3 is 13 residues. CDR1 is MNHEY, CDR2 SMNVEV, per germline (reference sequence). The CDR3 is CASRVAGTYEQYF. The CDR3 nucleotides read TGTGCCAGCAGAGTAGCGGGGACCTACGAGCAGTACTTC.

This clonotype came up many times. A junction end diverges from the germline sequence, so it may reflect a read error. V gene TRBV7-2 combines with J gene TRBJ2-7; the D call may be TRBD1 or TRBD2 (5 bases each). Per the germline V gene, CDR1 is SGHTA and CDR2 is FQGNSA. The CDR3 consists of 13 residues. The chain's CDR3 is CVSSGTETYEQYF. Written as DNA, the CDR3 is TGTGTCAGCTCCGGGACCGAGACCTACGAGCAGTACTTC.